This T cell receptor beta chain was obtained from a study of cytomegalovirus exposure and HLA in healthy donors. This clone showed up just once. The CDR3 runs 14 residues. Trimming cost V 3 bases and J 2 bases, with 8 bases left between them. Germline CDR1 and CDR2: SGHAT and FQNNGV. Sequencing was performed with immunoSEQ multiplex PCR; in TCRdb, only in-frame clones are kept and a portion is missing. The table records around 99,000 clones, about nine tenths of them present only once. The donors were part of the validation cohort of 120 subjects. That cohort was separate from the first cohort, which comprised 500 to 700 subjects.

The chain combines TRBV11-2 with TRBJ2-1; a possible D gene is TRBD2 (5 bases). This TCR came from a young woman in good health and CMV-seronegative. Material: PBMCs. The CDR3 spells CASSLTGTYNEQFF. CDR3 coding DNA: TGTGCCAGCAGCTTGACGGGGACCTACAATGAGCAGTTCTTC. The full variable domain, rest sourced from reference TRBV11-2 and TRBJ2-1, is EAGVAQSPRYKIIEKRQSVAFWCNPISGHATLYWYQQILGQGPKLLIQFQNNGVVDDSQLPKDRFSAERLKGVDSTLKIQPAKLEDSAVYLCASSLTGTYNEQFFGPGTRLTVL.